The 4 T cell receptor beta chains reported below all come from one sample, sequenced in a study of PD-1 blockade in classical Hodgkin lymphoma. Assay used: immunoSEQ multiplex PCR; TCRdb lists only in-frame clones, some missing. The data show tens of thousands of clones, around three quarters seen once. Following autologous stem cell transplantation, relapse occurred in every patient, and exposure to brentuximab vedotin varied. Sequencing was performed on peripheral blood mononuclear cells (PBMCs), taken before the second cycle of nivolumab. Receptors originate from a human donor with classical Hodgkin lymphoma.

The CDR3 DNA reads TGTGCCAGCAGCTCCGGTGACGGCCCCTACGAGCAGTACTTC. Amino acid sequence: CASSSGDGPYEQYF. The rearrangement uses TRBV11-3 and TRBJ2-7; the D is unclear. Germline lookup yields CDR1 SGHNT and CDR2 YENEEA. Trimming took off 4 bases at V and 2 bases at J, with 12 bases between the two ends. CDR3 length equals 14 residues.

The rearrangement links TRBV10-3 to TRBJ1-1; D unclear. Trimming shortened V by 8 bases and J by 4 bases, and 17 bases separated the two germline ends. Germline V CDR1 and CDR2: ENHRY, SYGVKD. The CDR3 loop spans 14 amino acids. The CDR3 loop reads CAIPLGWVCTEAFF. CDR3 bases: TGTGCCATCCCGTTGGGTTGGGTTTGCACTGAAGCTTTCTTT.

The chain recombines TRBV5-4 with TRBJ1-2; possibly TRBD1 for D (5 bases). Trimming stripped 0 bases from V and 2 bases from J, with 8 bases between. Germline loops: CDR1 SGHNT, CDR2 YYREEE (reference sequence). The CDR3 spans 14 residues. CDR3 coding DNA: TGTGCCAGCAGCTTGGGAGGGGTCAACTATGGCTACACCTTC. Protein product: CASSLGGVNYGYTF.

The rearrangement joins TRBV5-1 to TRBJ2-5; perhaps TRBD1 as D (5 bases). Germline values: CDR1 SGHRS, CDR2 YFSETQ. This CDR3 is built from 14 residues. Trimming took off 4 bases at V and 2 bases at J, with 12 bases between the two ends. DNA for the CDR3: TGCGCCAGCAGCCCCACAGGAGCGCAAGAGACCCAGTACTTC. This translates into CASSPTGAQETQYF.